Below are 2 T cell receptor beta chains sequenced from a single sample in a study of blood T cell repertoires in COVID-19. Assay: immunoSEQ multiplex PCR; the TCRdb copy retains only in-frame clones and omits some. Here the sample spans about 140,000 clones, more than 85% being singletons. Input material: peripheral blood. The receptors shown here come from a human donor in a cohort sampled during active COVID-19.

This clone appeared a single time. The V call is TRBV4-1, the J call TRBJ2-5, with D hard to call. Trimming cost V 2 bases and J 5 bases, with 18 bases left between them. The germline V gene has CDR1 MGHRA and CDR2 YSYEKL. The CDR3 consists of 16 residues. The CDR3 nucleotides read TGCGCCAGCAGCCAAATCGATCAGCGATCCTCGGAGACCCAGTACTTC. Encoded protein: CASSQIDQRSSETQYF.

V usage is TRBV11-3 and J usage is TRBJ2-5; TRBD1 might be the D (7 bases). This CDR3 has 14 residues. Germline V lookup: CDR1 SGHNT, CDR2 YENEEA. V lost 8 bases to trimming and J lost 3 bases, with 16 bases between them. The DNA of the CDR3 is TGTGCCAGCGCCTTTGGGGGGACAGAAGAGACCCAGTACTTC. As protein: CASAFGGTEETQYF.